The 9 T cell receptor beta chains presented below share a single source sample, sequenced in a study of T cells expressing NK-cell markers. TCRdb derives one entry per CDR3 protein from the 5' RACE reads, leaving out DNA. The sample's table shows 500,000 to 700,000 distinct CDR3 sequences. The specimen sequenced was blood T cells: a sorted CD56 or NKG2C T cell subset, CD4+ or CD8+ T cells, or bulk PBMC T cells (not recorded which). These TCRs come from a young man in good health.

V is TRBV19 and J is TRBJ2-1; TCRdb returns TRBD1, unconfirmable since there is no DNA. The germline CDR1 and CDR2 sequences are LNHDA and SQIVND (reference sequence). CDR3 length equals 14 residues. The CDR3 spells CASKQPPSYNEQFF. The full variable domain, in which reference TRBV19 and TRBJ2-1 provide the parts outside the CDR3, is DGGITQSPKYLFRKEGQNVTLSCEQNLNHDAMYWYRQDPGQGLRLIYYSQIVNDFQKGDIAEGYSVSREKKESFPLTVTSAQKNPTAFYLCASKQPPSYNEQFFGPGTRLTVL.

This chain links TRBV7-8 with TRBJ1-6; without DNA, the TCRdb call of TRBD1 cannot be checked. The CDR3 is 16 residues long. The V gene's germline CDR1 is SGHVS and CDR2 FQNEAQ. The CDR3: CASSSRRDRGNSPLHF.

The chain joins TRBV20-1 to TRBJ2-1. The CDR3 consists of 13 residues. Looked up from germline, CDR1 is DFQATT and CDR2 is SNEGSKA (reference sequence). CDR3: CSPSETSYNEQFF.

The chain recombines TRBV27 with TRBJ2-1; TCRdb outputs TRBD2, but without DNA this stays unchecked. Germline values: CDR1 MNHEY, CDR2 SMNVEV (reference sequence). The CDR3 contains 15 residues. CDR3 sequence: CASSFGGRGLNEQFF.

The rearrangement joins TRBV12-3 or TRBV12-4 to TRBJ1-5; TCRdb's assignment of TRBD1 cannot be checked, as there is no DNA. CDR3 length: 15 amino acids. CDR3: CASSLTGGWDQPQHF.

The chain employs TRBV30 and TRBJ2-1; TCRdb picks TRBD2, but there is no DNA to check that call. Germline CDR1 is GTSNPN and CDR2 is SVGIG (reference sequence). CDR3 length: 15 residues. This chain's CDR3 is CAWSVLGQIYNEQFF.

The CDR3 is CASSSPRTGIDTQFF. The rearrangement links TRBV7-9 to TRBJ2-1; TCRdb names TRBD1, which stays unverified in the absence of DNA. Looked up from germline, CDR1 is SEHNR and CDR2 is FQNEAQ (reference sequence). This CDR3 is 15 amino acids long. Combining the CDR3 with reference TRBV7-9 and TRBJ2-1 gives the whole variable domain DTGVSQNPRHKITKRGQNVTFRCDPISEHNRLYWYRQTLGQGPEFLTYFQNEAQLEKSRLLSDRFSAERPKGSFSTLEIQRTEQGDSAMYLCASSSPRTGIDTQFFGPGTRLTVL.

The rearrangement links TRBV19 to TRBJ2-5. The CDR3 sequence is 12 residues long. From germline, CDR1 is LNHDA and CDR2 SQIVND (reference sequence). CDR3 region: CASSMSQETQYF.

The V gene is TRBV6-1, the J gene TRBJ2-7; without DNA, the TCRdb call of TRBD2 cannot be checked. The CDR3 extends over 11 amino acids. CDR1 and CDR2 (germline): MNHNS, SASEGT. The CDR3 protein is CASSNREGQYF.